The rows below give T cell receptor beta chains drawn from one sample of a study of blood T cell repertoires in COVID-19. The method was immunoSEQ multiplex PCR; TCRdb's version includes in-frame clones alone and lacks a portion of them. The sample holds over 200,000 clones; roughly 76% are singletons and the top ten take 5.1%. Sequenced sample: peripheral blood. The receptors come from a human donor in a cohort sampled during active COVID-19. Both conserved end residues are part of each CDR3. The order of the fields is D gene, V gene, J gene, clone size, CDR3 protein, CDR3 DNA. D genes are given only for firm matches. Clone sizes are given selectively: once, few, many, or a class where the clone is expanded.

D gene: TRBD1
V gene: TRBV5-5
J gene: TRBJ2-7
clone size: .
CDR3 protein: CASSLRSTGGSYEQYF
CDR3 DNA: TGTGCCAGCAGCTTAAGGTCGACAGGGGGCTCCTACGAGCAGTACTTC

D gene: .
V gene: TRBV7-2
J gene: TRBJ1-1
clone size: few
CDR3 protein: CASSLGGTPLEAFF
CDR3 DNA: TGTGCCAGCAGCTTAGGTGGGACACCCCTTGAGGCTTTCTTT

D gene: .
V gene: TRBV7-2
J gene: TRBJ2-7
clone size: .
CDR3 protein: CASSLEGRTLGAEQYF
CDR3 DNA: TGTGCCAGCAGCTTAGAGGGCCGGACTTTGGGTGCCGAGCAGTACTTC

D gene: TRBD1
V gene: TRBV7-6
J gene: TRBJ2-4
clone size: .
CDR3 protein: CASSLVHQGAVGNIQYF
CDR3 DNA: TGTGCCAGCAGCTTAGTTCACCAGGGGGCTGTTGGGAACATTCAGTACTTC

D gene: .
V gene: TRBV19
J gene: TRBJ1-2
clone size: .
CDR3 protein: CASSIDQKRDGYTF
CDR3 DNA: TGTGCCAGTAGTATAGATCAGAAACGGGATGGCTACACCTTC

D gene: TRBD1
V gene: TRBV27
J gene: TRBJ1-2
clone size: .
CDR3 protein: CASSLLTGQASGYTF
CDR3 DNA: TGTGCCAGCAGTTTATTGACGGGACAGGCTAGCGGCTACACCTTC

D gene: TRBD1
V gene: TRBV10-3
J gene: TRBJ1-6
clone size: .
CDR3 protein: CAIRAGTGGNSLHF
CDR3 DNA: TGTGCCATCAGAGCCGGGACAGGGGGTAATTCCCTCCACTTT

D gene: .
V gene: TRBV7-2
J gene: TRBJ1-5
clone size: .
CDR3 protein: CASSFGAAGQPQHF
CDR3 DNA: TGTGCCAGCAGCTTCGGTGCGGCGGGTCAGCCCCAGCATTTT

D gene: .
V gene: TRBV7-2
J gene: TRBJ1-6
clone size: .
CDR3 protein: CASSPTGTYSPLHF
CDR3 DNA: TGTGCCAGCAGCCCCACAGGGACCTATTCACCCCTCCACTTT

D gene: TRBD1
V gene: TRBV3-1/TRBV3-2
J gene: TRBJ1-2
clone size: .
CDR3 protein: CASSQGQGASGYTF
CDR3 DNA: TGTGCCAGCAGCCAAGGACAGGGGGCTAGTGGCTACACCTTC

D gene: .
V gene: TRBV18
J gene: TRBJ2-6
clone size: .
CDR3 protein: CASSPPRSYSGANVLTF
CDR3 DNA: TGTGCCAGCTCACCACCGAGGAGCTACTCTGGGGCCAACGTCCTGACTTTC

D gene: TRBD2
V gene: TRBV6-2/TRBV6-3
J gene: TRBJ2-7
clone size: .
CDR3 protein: CASSLPMWRETGYEQYF
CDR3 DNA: TGTGCCAGCAGTCTCCCCATGTGGCGGGAGACTGGGTACGAGCAGTACTTC

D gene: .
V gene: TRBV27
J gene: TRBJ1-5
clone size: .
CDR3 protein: CASRHGQLSNQPQHF
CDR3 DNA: TGTGCCAGCAGGCACGGACAGTTAAGCAATCAGCCCCAGCATTTT

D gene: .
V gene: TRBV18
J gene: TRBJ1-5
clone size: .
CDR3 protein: CASSRENNQPQHF
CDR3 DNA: TGTGCCAGCTCCCGGGAGAACAATCAGCCCCAGCATTTT

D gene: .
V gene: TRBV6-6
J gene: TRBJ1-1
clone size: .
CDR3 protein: CASSYGGGTEAFF
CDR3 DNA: TGTGCCAGCAGTTACGGGGGGGGCACTGAAGCTTTCTTT

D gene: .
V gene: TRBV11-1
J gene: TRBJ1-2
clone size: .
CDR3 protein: CASSETGTSHYGYTF
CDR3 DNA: TGTGCCAGCAGCGAAACAGGGACCTCTCACTATGGCTACACCTTC

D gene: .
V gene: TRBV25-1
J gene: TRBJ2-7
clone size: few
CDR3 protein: CASSGLSYEQYF
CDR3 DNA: TGTGCCAGCAGTGGTCTCTCCTACGAGCAGTACTTC

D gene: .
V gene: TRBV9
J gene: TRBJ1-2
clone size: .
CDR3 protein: CASSPSGAQDYGYTF
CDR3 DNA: TGTGCCAGCAGCCCCTCAGGGGCGCAGGACTATGGCTACACCTTC

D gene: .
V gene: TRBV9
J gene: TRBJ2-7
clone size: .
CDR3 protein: CASSVGEGEYEQYF
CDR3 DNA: TGTGCCAGCAGCGTAGGTGAGGGGGAGTACGAGCAGTACTTC

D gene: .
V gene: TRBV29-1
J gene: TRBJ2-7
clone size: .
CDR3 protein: CSVVRDYEQYF
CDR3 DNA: TGCAGCGTTGTCAGGGACTACGAGCAGTACTTC